What follows are 27 T cell receptor beta chains derived from one specimen sequenced in a study of blood T cell repertoires in COVID-19. Measured with immunoSEQ multiplex PCR; TCRdb has only the in-frame clones, and not every one. The repertoire includes roughly 120,000 clones, around 81% of them detected once, and about 4.1% sits in the top ten. What was sequenced was peripheral blood. Receptors originate from a human donor in a cohort sampled during active or convalescent COVID-19.

The chain combines TRBV11-2 with TRBJ1-2, with 7 bases fitting TRBD1. Germline values: CDR1 SGHAT, CDR2 FQNNGV. Trimming took 8 bases from V and 6 from J; bases not matched to a gene: 15. This CDR3 contains 15 residues. CDR3 DNA: TGTGCCAGCGTCCAGGGGGTGTCTTATTCTGATGGCTACACCTTC. This gives the protein CASVQGVSYSDGYTF.

The V gene is TRBV6-8, the J gene TRBJ1-6; D may be TRBD1 (5 bases). The length of the CDR3 is 18 residues. Germline V gives CDR1 MNHGY, CDR2 SAAAGT. V was cut by 5 bases and J by 7 bases, with 24 bases left in between. CDR3 amino acids: CASSSPRGNKAQNSPLHF. In DNA, the CDR3 is TGTGCCAGCAGTAGCCCCCGGGGGAACAAGGCCCAAAATTCACCCCTCCACTTT.

This chain links TRBV7-3 with TRBJ2-3; 9 bases fit TRBD1. Trimming at V came to 5 bases and at J to 3 bases, leaving 6 bases not matched to a gene. Germline loops: CDR1 SGHTA, CDR2 FQGTGA. The CDR3 sequence is 15 residues long. The CDR3 loop reads CASSTGTGRTDTQYF. The CDR3 DNA reads as TGTGCCAGCAGCACTGGGACAGGGCGGACAGATACGCAGTATTTT. The variable domain in full, completed from reference TRBV7-3 and TRBJ2-3, reads GAGVSQTPSNKVTEKGKYVELRCDPISGHTALYWYRQSLGQGPEFLIYFQGTGAADDSGLPNDRFFAVRPEGSVSTLKIQRTERGDSAVYLCASSTGTGRTDTQYFGPGTRLTVL.

This chain uses TRBV5-1 with TRBJ2-1; D is unresolved. Trimming removed 4 bases from V and 7 bases from J, with 9 bases in between. The germline V gene has CDR1 SGHRS and CDR2 YFSETQ. This CDR3 spans 12 amino acids. The CDR3 reads CASSVTRNEQFF. The CDR3 DNA reads TGCGCCAGCAGCGTTACTCGGAATGAGCAGTTCTTC.

The table lists this clone with a few counts. The chain employs TRBV7-9 and TRBJ1-2, with TRBD1 as a possible D gene (6 bases). The CDR3 is made up of 13 amino acids. V lost 5 bases and J 3 bases, leaving 10 bases between the germline ends. Germline CDR1 SEHNR, CDR2 FQNEAQ (reference sequence). The CDR3 region is CASSPDSYYGYTF. The CDR3 nucleotides read TGTGCCAGCAGCCCGGACAGCTACTATGGCTACACCTTC.

This clone was detected only a few times. The rearrangement links TRBV18 to TRBJ1-1; 8 nucleotides align to TRBD1. CDR1 KGHSH and CDR2 LQKENI come from the germline V gene. CDR3 size: 12 residues. V was clipped by 6 bases and J by 7 bases; unmatched bases: 4. CDR3 amino acids: CASSPGQGEAFF. The CDR3 nucleotides read TGTGCCAGCTCGCCCGGACAGGGTGAAGCTTTCTTT.

The chain employs TRBV2 and TRBJ1-2; 7 bases fit TRBD1. CDR1 and CDR2 (germline): SNHLY, FYNNEI. J was trimmed by 3 bases and V by 4 bases; bases with no gene match: 5. This CDR3 contains 14 residues. CDR3 in amino acids: CASSVDRVDYGYTF. In nucleotides, the CDR3 is TGTGCCAGCAGTGTCGACAGGGTAGACTATGGCTACACCTTC.

The rearrangement links TRBV19 to TRBJ2-3; TRBD1 matches 11 bases. J lost 8 bases, V lost 4 bases, and 5 bases had no gene match. There are 14 residues in the CDR3. Germline V lookup: CDR1 LNHDA, CDR2 SQIVND (reference sequence). The CDR3 spells CASSTGTGGGTQYF. Here the CDR3 DNA reads TGTGCCAGTAGTACCGGGACAGGGGGAGGTACGCAGTATTTT.

This chain connects TRBV4-3 to TRBJ2-3, with a possible D match to TRBD2 (6 bases). Germline CDR1 is LGHNA and CDR2 is YSLEER. Trimming pared 3 bases from V and 1 base from J, leaving 26 bases between. This CDR3 spans 20 amino acids. DNA for the CDR3: TGCGCCAGCAGCCACCCCGCGGGTCATAGCGGACTGAGGGGCACAGATACGCAGTATTTT. Translated: CASSHPAGHSGLRGTDTQYF.

The CDR3 spells CASSLPLDSLEQFF. CDR3 in DNA: TGCGCCAGCAGCTTGCCTTTGGACAGCCTTGAGCAGTTCTTC. The chain joins TRBV5-1 to TRBJ2-1; TRBD1 might be the D (6 bases). There are 14 residues in the CDR3. CDR1 is SGHRS and CDR2 is YFSETQ in the germline V gene. V lost 1 base and J lost 9, with 14 bases in between.

V usage is TRBV5-1 and J usage is TRBJ1-1; 11 bases line up with TRBD1. The CDR3 contains 16 residues. Trimming took 1 base from V and 4 from J; bases not matched to a gene: 6. The germline gives CDR1 SGHRS, CDR2 YFSETQ. CDR3: CASSLTRTGGVTEAFF. The CDR3 DNA follows: TGCGCCAGCAGCTTGACCCGGACAGGGGGCGTCACTGAAGCTTTCTTT.

The rearrangement joins TRBV23-1 to TRBJ1-4; D is perhaps TRBD1 (6 bases). TRBV23-1 qualifies as an ORF whose function is uncertain. With 0 bases removed from V and 7 bases from J, the gap between germline ends came to 18 bases. This CDR3 is 17 amino acids long. CDR3 protein: CASSQSKLREGGEKLFF. The DNA for the CDR3 is TGCGCCAGCAGTCAATCGAAATTAAGGGAGGGGGGTGAAAAACTGTTTTTT.

This chain connects TRBV3-1 (or the pseudogene TRBV3-2) to TRBJ2-3, with 8 bases that match TRBD2. J was trimmed by 1 base and V by 5 bases; bases with no gene match: 8. From germline, CDR1 is LGHDT and CDR2 YNNKEL (reference sequence). There are 16 residues in the CDR3. In DNA form, the CDR3 reads TGTGCCAGCAGCTCCAACATACTAGCGGGCACAGATACGCAGTATTTT. Translated: CASSSNILAGTDTQYF.

The rearrangement uses TRBV5-4 and TRBJ2-1, with 8 bases matching TRBD2. Germline V lookup: CDR1 SGHNT, CDR2 YYREEE (reference sequence). The CDR3 has 15 amino acids. V lost 1 base and J lost 8; bases outside the gene matches: 8. For the CDR3, the DNA is TGTGCCAGCAGCTTGAAGCGGGAGCTTTTCCATGAGCAGTTCTTC. It specifies CASSLKRELFHEQFF.

The chain is built from TRBV7-2 and TRBJ2-7; 8 nucleotides agree with TRBD2. Per the germline V gene, CDR1 is SGHTA and CDR2 is FQGNSA. The CDR3 extends over 14 amino acids. V was clipped by 4 bases and J by 4 bases; unmatched bases: 6. The CDR3 is CASSSQRERYEQYF. In DNA form, the CDR3 reads TGTGCCAGCAGCTCACAGCGGGAGAGGTACGAGCAGTACTTC.

This clone was seen only once. The J gene is TRBJ2-7, the V gene TRBV5-5, with TRBD2 as a possible D gene (5 bases). Trimming removed 7 bases from V and 2 bases from J, with 19 bases in between. CDR1 and CDR2 from the germline V gene are SGHKS and YYEKEE (reference sequence). There are 15 residues in the CDR3. This CDR3 reads CASSPGGGPPYEQYF. The CDR3 DNA follows: TGTGCCAGCTCCCCGGGTGGCGGGCCCCCCTACGAGCAGTACTTC.

In its sample, this clone was seen once. V usage is TRBV27 and J usage is TRBJ2-1; the D gene is possibly TRBD2 (6 bases). Germline V gives CDR1 MNHEY, CDR2 SMNVEV (reference sequence). Trimming removed 7 bases from V and 7 bases from J, with 17 bases in between. There are 14 residues in the CDR3. The CDR3 sequence: CASTQAGSLNEQFF. CDR3 bases: TGTGCCAGCACCCAAGCGGGTTCCCTGAATGAGCAGTTCTTC.

CDR3 DNA: TGTGCCAGCAGCCCTGACCGAGCGGGAGAGGACGAGCAGTTCTTC. The encoded protein is CASSPDRAGEDEQFF. The V call is TRBV7-2, the J call TRBJ2-1; TRBD2 matches at 8 bases. CDR1 SGHTA and CDR2 FQGNSA come from the germline V gene. The CDR3 runs 15 residues. V gave up 5 bases and J gave up 10 bases; unmatched junction bases: 13.

The chain employs TRBV19 and TRBJ2-3; TRBD2 agrees at 10 bases. V was pared by 4 bases and J by 2 bases, with 3 bases of the junction left unmatched. This CDR3 contains 15 residues. Per germline, CDR1 LNHDA and CDR2 SQIVND (reference sequence). Written as DNA, the CDR3 is TGTGCCAGTAGTAGGCTAGCGGGGGACACAGATACGCAGTATTTT. Protein sequence: CASSRLAGDTDTQYF.

The chain uses TRBV5-1 and TRBJ2-3; D may be TRBD1 (6 bases). V gave up 0 bases and J gave up 0 bases, with 11 bases separating them. Germline values: CDR1 SGHRS, CDR2 YFSETQ. CDR3 length: 16 residues. CDR3 amino acids: CASSLDQGHSTDTQYF. The CDR3 bases are TGCGCCAGCAGCTTGGATCAGGGACATAGCACAGATACGCAGTATTTT.

The chain's CDR3 is CASIGTGASAGELFF. In DNA, the CDR3 is TGTGCCAGTATTGGGACAGGGGCTAGCGCCGGGGAGCTGTTTTTT. The rearrangement joins TRBV19 to TRBJ2-2; 10 positions agree with TRBD1. J lost 6 bases, V lost 7 bases, and 8 bases had no gene match. CDR1 and CDR2 from the germline V gene are LNHDA and SQIVND (reference sequence). The CDR3 covers 15 residues.

The chain couples TRBV28 to TRBJ2-2; 9 bases map to TRBD1. Germline V gene lookup returns CDR1 MDHEN and CDR2 SYDVKM. J gave up 4 bases and V 2 bases, and 2 bases lay outside the gene matches. The length of the CDR3 is 15 residues. The CDR3 nucleotides are TGTGCCAGCAGTTTACCGACAGGGGGCACCGGGGAGCTGTTTTTT. Its translation is CASSLPTGGTGELFF. Full variable domain (missing parts from reference TRBV28 and TRBJ2-2): DVKVTQSSRYLVKRTGEKVFLECVQDMDHENMFWYRQDPGLGLRLIYFSYDVKMKEKGDIPEGYSVSREKKERFSLILESASTNQTSMYLCASSLPTGGTGELFFGEGSRLTVL.

This clone was recorded once. The chain is built from TRBV5-1 and TRBJ2-7; 9 bases match TRBD2. Germline lookup yields CDR1 SGHRS and CDR2 YFSETQ. The CDR3 loop spans 15 amino acids. V trimming: 1 base; J trimming: 1 base; junction bases outside the gene matches: 3. The chain's CDR3 is CASSLHLAGSYEQYF. In DNA form, the CDR3 reads TGCGCCAGCAGCTTGCATCTAGCGGGATCCTACGAGCAGTACTTC.

The V gene is TRBV7-2, the J gene TRBJ2-1; possibly TRBD1 for D (5 bases). Deletions cut 4 bases from V and 4 bases from J, with 20 bases between. The CDR3 is 17 residues long. The germline gives CDR1 SGHTA, CDR2 FQGNSA. CDR3 protein: CASSYPRVGERYNEQFF. The CDR3 DNA sequence: TGTGCCAGCAGCTACCCCAGGGTAGGGGAAAGATACAATGAGCAGTTCTTC.

The chain joins TRBV19 to TRBJ1-2; D is unclear. This CDR3 spans 12 amino acids. The V end lost 2 bases, the J end lost 3 bases, and 4 bases lay between the germline ends. Germline V gene sequence: CDR1 LNHDA, CDR2 SQIVND (reference sequence). The CDR3 DNA reads TGTGCCAGTAGTATACCCTACTATGGCTACACCTTC. Encoded protein: CASSIPYYGYTF.

The count of this clone is one. This chain links TRBV27 with TRBJ2-1; TRBD2 agrees at 8 bases. CDR1 is MNHEY and CDR2 is SMNVEV in the germline V gene (reference sequence). The CDR3 extends over 15 amino acids. V shed 6 bases, J shed 2 bases, and the junction held 6 bases outside the gene matches. The CDR3 loop reads CASSIAGPTYNEQFF. Written as DNA, the CDR3 is TGTGCCAGCAGCATAGCGGGACCAACCTACAATGAGCAGTTCTTC.

V and J are TRBV27 and TRBJ2-3, with 10 bases that match TRBD2. The CDR3 contains 19 residues. The germline V gene encodes CDR1 MNHEY and CDR2 SMNVEV (reference sequence). V shed 5 bases and J 5 bases; nucleotides not matched to a gene: 19. The CDR3, as DNA: TGTGCCAGCAGTCCCGACGGGGCTAGCGGGAGCTATCTTGGAGATACGCAGTATTTT. Residues: CASSPDGASGSYLGDTQYF.